This passage covers 10 T cell receptor beta chains from one sample sequenced in a study of blood T cell repertoires in COVID-19 (TCRdb year 2020). Receptors were amplified or captured by the immunoSEQ multiplex PCR assay. Sourced from immuneACCESS, this table was stored by TCRdb with only in-frame sequences that have V and J called. A share of the clones is absent; for the studies checked, an unresolved V gene accounts for under half, and the remainder has no known explanation. For this sample there are 150,000 or so clones; around 90% appear just once. Of the sample, under 0.6% falls within the top ten clones. The sample taken for sequencing was peripheral blood. These receptors were taken from a man in his fifties with acute or convalescent COVID-19.

This rearrangement joins TRBV19 to TRBJ1-1, with no clear D. There are 10 residues in the CDR3. Trimming took off 5 bases at V and 5 bases at J, with 3 bases between the two ends. CDR1 and CDR2 from the germline V gene are LNHDA and SQIVND (reference sequence). Written as DNA, the CDR3 is TGTGCCAGTAGTCGGACTGAAGCTTTCTTT. It encodes CASSRTEAFF.

This chain links TRBV12-5 with TRBJ1-5; D unresolved. The CDR3 extends over 13 amino acids. Trimming shortened V by 7 bases and J by 5 bases, and 12 bases separated the two germline ends. Germline V gene sequence: CDR1 LGHNT, CDR2 FRNRAP. This CDR3 is CASAHNGDQPQHF. CDR3 nucleotide sequence: TGTGCTAGTGCCCACAATGGTGATCAGCCCCAGCATTTT.

The J gene is TRBJ2-5, the V gene TRBV30; possibly TRBD1 for D (5 bases). Trimming cost V 3 bases and J 5 bases, with 13 bases left between them. The V gene's germline CDR1 is GTSNPN and CDR2 SVGIG (reference sequence). The CDR3 runs to 13 residues. The CDR3 bases are TGTGCCTGGAGCCGCCAGGGCGCGGAGACCCAGTACTTC. Amino acid sequence: CAWSRQGAETQYF.

This chain uses TRBV5-1 with TRBJ2-7; D unclear. The length of the CDR3 is 15 residues. V shed 4 bases and J shed 2 bases, with 16 bases lying between them. CDR1 is SGHRS, CDR2 YFSETQ, per germline. The CDR3 region has the DNA TGCGCCAGCAGCGTCCGACCTGGAGCTACCTACGAGCAGTACGTC. Its translation: CASSVRPGATYEQYV.

The V gene is TRBV10-3, the J gene TRBJ2-3; 16 bases line up with TRBD2. Germline CDR1 reads ENHRY; CDR2 reads SYGVKD. V was pared by 6 bases and J by 0 bases, with 12 bases of the junction left unmatched. The CDR3 extends over 20 amino acids. The CDR3: CAISTAGTSGRAVSTDTQYF. The CDR3 DNA reads TGTGCCATCAGCACCGCCGGGACTAGCGGGAGGGCCGTAAGCACAGATACGCAGTATTTT.

This rearrangement joins TRBV5-1 to TRBJ1-2; D gene unclear. The germline V and J ends were trimmed by 2 bases and 3 bases, with 5 bases remaining between them. The length of the CDR3 is 12 residues. The germline gives CDR1 SGHRS, CDR2 YFSETQ. CDR3 loop: CASSFADYGYTF. The CDR3, as DNA: TGCGCCAGCAGCTTCGCAGACTATGGCTACACCTTC.

The chain uses TRBV12-5 and TRBJ1-2; possible D gene TRBD1, 5 bases. V gave up 6 bases and J gave up 4 bases, with 21 bases separating them. Per the germline V gene, CDR1 is LGHNT and CDR2 is FRNRAP. The CDR3 consists of 16 residues. The DNA of the CDR3 is TGTGCTAGTGGCAGGGCAGAAAGCTACCTCAGCTATGGCTACACCTTC. The encoded protein is CASGRAESYLSYGYTF.

CDR3 sequence (DNA): TGTGCCAGCAGCTTAGAGGGGGTCTTCGATGAAAAACTGTTTTTT. This gives the protein CASSLEGVFDEKLFF. The rearrangement joins TRBV7-9 to TRBJ1-4, with D possibly being TRBD1 (6 bases). Germline V CDR1 and CDR2: SEHNR, FQNEAQ (reference sequence). The CDR3 is 15 amino acids. Trimming removed 1 base at V and 6 bases at J, with 12 bases between.

The sample holds a few counts of this clone. This rearrangement joins TRBV10-3 to TRBJ1-1; TRBD1 agrees at 7 bases. In germline, CDR1 is ENHRY, CDR2 SYGVKD. Losses at the gene ends were 10 bases for V and 5 bases for J; bases not matched to a gene: 10. This CDR3 region has 13 residues. Here the CDR3 DNA reads TGTGCCACGACCGGGACAGAGAGGACTGAAGCTTTCTTT. Its protein product is CATTGTERTEAFF.

V and J are TRBV18 and TRBJ1-4; D gene uncertain. The CDR3 runs 16 residues. V shed 1 base and J shed 8 bases, with 17 bases lying between them. Germline V CDR1 and CDR2: KGHSH, LQKENI. The CDR3 bases are TGTGCCAGCTCACCACTGAACCTTAAGTGGGAGGAAAAACTGTTTTTT. It is translated as CASSPLNLKWEEKLFF.